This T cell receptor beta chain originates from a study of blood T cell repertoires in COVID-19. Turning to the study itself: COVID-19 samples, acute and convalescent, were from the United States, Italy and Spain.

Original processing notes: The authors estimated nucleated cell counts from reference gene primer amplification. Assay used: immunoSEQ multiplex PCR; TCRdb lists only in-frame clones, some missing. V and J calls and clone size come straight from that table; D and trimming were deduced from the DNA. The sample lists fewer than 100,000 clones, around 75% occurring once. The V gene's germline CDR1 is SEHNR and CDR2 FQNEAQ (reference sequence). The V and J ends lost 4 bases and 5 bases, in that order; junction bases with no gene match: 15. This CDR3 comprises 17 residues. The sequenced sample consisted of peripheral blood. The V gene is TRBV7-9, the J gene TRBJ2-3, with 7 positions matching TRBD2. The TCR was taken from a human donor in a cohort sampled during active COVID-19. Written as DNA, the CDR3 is TGTGCCAGCAGCTACTCCGGGGGGAGAGGTCGCGGAGATACGCAGTATTTT. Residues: CASSYSGGRGRGDTQYF.